These 22 T cell receptor beta chains share one sample of origin, sequenced in a study of T cells in Graves' hyperthyroidism and ophthalmopathy (dated by TCRdb to 2018 to 2020). Library preparation used multiplex PCR. Reads for this sample came from an Illumina HiSeq 2000. Amplification of TCR beta CDR3 regions was carried out from RNA transcripts. A first-round RT-PCR of the TCR CDR3 used the HTBI primer set with the Qiagen OneStep RT-PCR kit. TCRdb trimmed public reads at Q25 via fastp, called clones via MiXCR and kept in-frame beta chains. Each CDR3 protein gets just one entry, which takes the most common genes and DNA from the rows behind it. The table for this sample lists 500,000 to 800,000 distinct CDR3 sequences; less than 45% of them were counted only once. The ten largest clones capture less than 9% of the sample. Sequencing was carried out using peripheral blood or thyroid tissue (not recorded which). All receptors derive from an adult man with Graves' disease, either hyperthyroidism or ophthalmopathy (not recorded which).

This clonotype was seen a handful of times. CDR3 nucleotide sequence: TGCGCCAGCAGTGGATTAGGATATAATTCACCCCTCCACTTT. It codes for CASSGLGYNSPLHF. The V call is TRBV10-2, the J call TRBJ1-6, with D unresolved. Germline V lookup: CDR1 WSHSY, CDR2 SAAADI. The V gene lost 4 bases and the J gene lost 4 bases, with 8 bases spanning the gap. The CDR3 totals 14 residues.

The CDR3 region is CASSVGQGARGGYTF. CDR3 in DNA: TGTGCCAGCAGCGTTGGACAGGGGGCGCGTGGTGGCTACACCTTC. The chain uses TRBV9 and TRBJ1-2; 11 positions agree with TRBD1. Germline V lookup: CDR1 SGDLS, CDR2 YYNGEE. J was trimmed by 7 bases and V by 2 bases; bases with no gene match: 7. The CDR3 totals 15 residues.

The table lists this clonotype with many counts. The chain uses TRBV7-9 and TRBJ2-5; TRBD2 is a possible D gene (6 bases). Germline V CDR1 and CDR2: SEHNR, FQNEAQ (reference sequence). CDR3 length: 15 amino acids. V was clipped by 0 bases and J by 3 bases, with 11 bases between them. The CDR3 sequence is CASSLAAGGKETQYF. CDR3 bases: TGTGCCAGCAGCTTAGCGGCCGGCGGGAAAGAGACCCAGTACTTC. The full variable domain, its missing parts supplied by reference TRBV7-9 and TRBJ2-5, is DTGVSQNPRHKITKRGQNVTFRCDPISEHNRLYWYRQTLGQGPEFLTYFQNEAQLEKSRLLSDRFSAERPKGSFSTLEIQRTEQGDSAMYLCASSLAAGGKETQYFGPGTRLLVL.

In this sample, this clonotype turned up a few times. This chain connects TRBV5-1 to TRBJ2-5, with 9 bases that match TRBD2. This CDR3 spans 15 amino acids. Germline V gives CDR1 SGHRS, CDR2 YFSETQ. Trimming cost V 4 bases and J 4 bases; bases outside gene matches: 8. The CDR3 is CASSQTGTSRETQYF. Here the CDR3 DNA reads TGCGCCAGCAGCCAAACCGGGACTAGCAGAGAGACCCAGTACTTC.

The chain links TRBV7-2 to TRBJ2-7, with D possibly TRBD1 on 6 matching bases. Looked up from germline, CDR1 is SGHTA and CDR2 is FQGNSA. Between the trimmed V and J ends, which lost 4 bases and 5 bases, there was a span of 12 bases. This CDR3 comprises 13 residues. CDR3 nucleotide sequence: TGTGCCAGCAGCTCCTCAGGGGCCCACGAGCAGTACTTC. This codes for CASSSSGAHEQYF.

This clonotype was found a few times. CDR3: CASSSTPTGYYEQYF. As DNA, the CDR3 is TGTGCCAGCAGCTCGACCCCGACAGGGTACTACGAGCAGTACTTC. The V call is TRBV7-9, the J call TRBJ2-7; TRBD1 aligns across 7 bases. The CDR3 extends over 15 amino acids. Germline V gene lookup returns CDR1 SEHNR and CDR2 FQNEAQ (reference sequence). After removal of 4 bases from V and 3 bases from J, the junction contained 9 bases not matched to a gene.

This clonotype turned up a few times. This may arise from a read error, as a much more abundant clone is one base away. The V gene is TRBV29-1, the J gene TRBJ1-1; D remains unclear. Per germline, CDR1 SQVTM and CDR2 ANQGSEA. Trimming pared 1 base from V and 4 bases from J, leaving 7 bases between. The CDR3 length is 12 residues. CDR3 loop: CSVEADRTEAFF. CDR3 sequence (DNA): TGCAGCGTTGAAGCTGACCGCACTGAAGCTTTCTTT.

The chain uses TRBV9 and TRBJ1-2; 9 nucleotides align to TRBD1. V gave up 5 bases and J gave up 6 bases; unmatched junction bases: 11. The CDR3 consists of 15 residues. CDR1 is SGDLS, CDR2 YYNGEE, per germline. The CDR3 spells CASRDTTGGDDGYTF. As DNA, the CDR3 is TGTGCCAGCAGAGATACGACAGGGGGAGACGATGGCTACACCTTC.

This clonotype was detected a few times. The chain joins TRBV14 to TRBJ1-6, with a tentative D call TRBD1 (6 bases). V dropped 4 bases and J dropped 6 bases, with 10 bases sitting between them. The CDR3 spans 14 residues. Germline values: CDR1 SGHDN, CDR2 FVKESK. The CDR3 nucleotides are TGTGCCAGCAGCCGGGGGCCTCCTAATTCACCCCTCCACTTT. Amino acid sequence: CASSRGPPNSPLHF.

The chain carries TRBV6-1 and TRBJ1-5; D is uncertain. The CDR3 length is 12 residues. V lost 8 bases and J 6 bases, leaving 11 bases between the germline ends. Germline CDR1 is MNHNS and CDR2 is SASEGT. The CDR3 is CASGGMGQPQHF. The CDR3 DNA is TGTGCCAGCGGCGGGATGGGTCAGCCCCAGCATTTT.

V gene TRBV24-1 combines with J gene TRBJ2-2; 7 nucleotides line up with TRBD1. This CDR3 has 15 amino acids. Germline CDR1 reads KGHDR; CDR2 reads SFDVKD. V lost 3 bases and J lost 3; bases outside the gene matches: 3. The CDR3 loop reads CATSDGTEDTGELFF. The CDR3 nucleotides are TGTGCCACCAGTGATGGGACAGAAGACACCGGGGAGCTGTTTTTT.

On this clonotype itself: This may stem from a read error, because a much larger clone lies one nucleotide away. Given the absence of the conserved phenylalanine or tryptophan at the CDR3 end, a read error is likely. The V gene is TRBV15, the J gene TRBJ1-1; D not resolved. Per germline, CDR1 LNHNV and CDR2 YYDKDF (reference sequence). This CDR3 has 14 amino acids. Between the trimmed V and J ends, which lost 0 bases and 1 base, there was a span of 6 bases. The CDR3 reads CATSRDLTNTEAFL. In DNA, the CDR3 is TGTGCCACCAGCAGAGACCTAACGAACACTGAAGCTTTCCTT.

The J gene is TRBJ1-2, the V gene TRBV29-1; 7 bases fit TRBD1. The ends lost 7 bases at V and 7 bases at J; junction bases unmatched: 6. Germline lookup yields CDR1 SQVTM and CDR2 ANQGSEA. CDR3 length: 11 residues. In nucleotides, the CDR3 is TGCAGCGGACAGGGTGTCGGTGGCTACACCTTC. Translated: CSGQGVGGYTF.

This chain uses TRBV7-2 with TRBJ1-2; 11 nucleotides align to TRBD1. The J segment lost 7 bases and the V segment lost 1 base, leaving 11 bases of the junction unmatched. The CDR3 covers 17 residues. Germline lookup yields CDR1 SGHTA and CDR2 FQGNSA. CDR3 sequence: CASSLGDQDRGQSGYTF. The CDR3 DNA reads as TGTGCCAGCAGCTTAGGGGACCAGGACAGGGGGCAGTCTGGCTACACCTTC.

A few counts support this clonotype. V gene TRBV9 combines with J gene TRBJ1-1, with D unclear. Trimming left V 4 bases short and J 6 bases short, with 13 bases between. The CDR3 is made up of 13 amino acids. In germline, CDR1 is SGDLS, CDR2 YYNGEE. CDR3 in amino acids: CASSNYAEAEAFF. The CDR3 nucleotides are TGTGCCAGCAGCAATTATGCGGAGGCTGAAGCTTTCTTT.

The V gene is TRBV20-1, the J gene TRBJ2-5, with D tentatively TRBD2 (5 bases). Trimming stripped 3 bases from V and 4 bases from J, with 12 bases between. In germline, CDR1 is DFQATT, CDR2 SNEGSKA (reference sequence). The length of the CDR3 is 13 residues. The CDR3 nucleotides read TGCAGTGCTAGCTCCCTAGGGAGAGAGACCCAGTACTTC. Translated: CSASSLGRETQYF.

A remark on this clonotype: At one end, the junction sequence differs from germline, possibly due to a read error. The gene calls are TRBV25-1 and TRBJ1-1; D not certain. CDR3 length: 12 amino acids. Germline CDR1 reads MGHDK; CDR2 reads SYGVNS. CDR3 region: CASRNRYTEASF. The CDR3, as DNA: TGTGCCAGCAGAAACAGATACACTGAAGCCTCCTTT.

The V gene is TRBV10-2, the J gene TRBJ1-2; D not resolved. The germline V gene has CDR1 WSHSY and CDR2 SAAADI. Trimming left V 2 bases short and J 6 bases short, with 10 bases between. CDR3 size: 13 residues. CDR3 amino acids: CASSEGQMDGYTF. CDR3 sequence (DNA): TGCGCCAGCAGTGAGGGGCAGATGGATGGCTACACCTTC.

The chain uses TRBV10-3 and TRBJ1-2; weak D call: TRBD1 (6 bases). Germline CDR1 and CDR2: ENHRY and SYGVKD. V was clipped by 6 bases and J by 5 bases, with 19 bases between them. The CDR3 sequence is 15 residues long. CDR3 residues: CAISEQGTPVYGYTF. Written as DNA, the CDR3 is TGTGCCATCAGCGAGCAGGGGACCCCAGTTTATGGCTACACCTTC.

This chain joins TRBV5-1 and TRBJ1-2, with D perhaps matching TRBD1 (6 bases). Germline CDR1 reads SGHRS; CDR2 reads YFSETQ. Trimming shortened V by 0 bases and J by 6 bases, and 21 bases separated the two germline ends. The CDR3 totals 17 residues. In nucleotides, the CDR3 is TGCGCCAGCAGCTTGGACGTGACAGGAATGGATGGGGATGGCTACACCTTC. As protein: CASSLDVTGMDGDGYTF.

Points on this clonotype: Being one base from a much bigger clone, this may be a read error. The chain uses TRBV2 and TRBJ1-4; D is perhaps TRBD1 (6 bases). The CDR3 contains 15 residues. CDR1 is SNHLY and CDR2 is FYNNEI in the germline V gene. The DNA of the CDR3 is TGCGCCAGCAGCCCGCTAGGACAGAAGTCGGAAAAACTGTTTTTT. Translating it yields CASSPLGQKSEKLFF.

The CDR3: CASSLGLRSETQYF. The DNA of the CDR3 is TGTGCCAGCAGTTTGGGGCTCCGGAGCGAGACCCAGTACTTC. The gene calls are TRBV6-6 and TRBJ2-5; a possible D gene is TRBD1 (5 bases). The length of the CDR3 is 14 residues. The V end was cut by 4 bases, the J end by 5 bases, with 14 bases between. Germline loops: CDR1 MNHNY, CDR2 SVGAGI (reference sequence).